The 8 T cell receptor beta chains reported below all come from one sample, sequenced in a study of shared clonotypes between healthy human individuals. This table comes from immunoSEQ multiplex PCR, and its TCRdb copy is limited to in-frame clones, with some not included. The table has some 2,500,000 clones, 92% seen once. The specimen was naive CD4+ T cells from PBMCs. The subset denotes: CD45RA+ positively selected. These receptors all come from a man in his late teens or twenties in good health. Some clones in this sample may be carry-over from other donors' samples.

The chain is built from TRBV6-5 and TRBJ2-3; 7 nucleotides line up with TRBD2. This CDR3 has 13 residues. The ends lost 6 bases at V and 2 bases at J; junction bases unmatched: 2. From germline, CDR1 is MNHEY and CDR2 SVGAGI. CDR3 loop: CASRAGTTDTQYF. Here the CDR3 DNA reads TGTGCCAGCAGAGCGGGGACCACAGATACGCAGTATTTT.

The chain joins TRBV5-1 to TRBJ2-7, with 16 bases that match TRBD2. The germline V gene encodes CDR1 SGHRS and CDR2 YFSETQ. The CDR3 totals 14 residues. V lost 5 bases and J lost 5; bases outside the gene matches: 1. CDR3 protein: CASRGLAGGDEQYF. The CDR3 DNA sequence: TGCGCCAGCAGGGGACTAGCGGGAGGGGACGAGCAGTACTTC. Full variable domain (missing parts from reference TRBV5-1 and TRBJ2-7): KAGVTQTPRYLIKTRGQQVTLSCSPISGHRSVSWYQQTPGQGLQFLFEYFSETQRNKGNFPGRFSGRQFSNSRSEMNVSTLELGDSALYLCASRGLAGGDEQYFGPGTRLTVT.

J is TRBJ1-5 and V is TRBV4-2; D perhaps matches TRBD1 (6 bases). V shed 2 bases and J shed 7 bases, with 21 bases lying between them. CDR3 length: 17 residues. Per germline, CDR1 LGHNA and CDR2 YNFKEQ. This CDR3 reads CASSQNPQLAGDQPQHF. The CDR3, as DNA: TGTGCCAGCAGCCAAAACCCCCAGTTGGCAGGGGACCAGCCCCAGCATTTT.

The CDR3 spells CASSWSSGSTDTQYF. Written as DNA, the CDR3 is TGCGCCAGCAGCTGGTCGAGCGGGAGTACAGATACGCAGTATTTT. J is TRBJ2-3 and V is TRBV4-1; 8 nucleotides agree with TRBD2. Trimming at V came to 5 bases and at J to 3 bases, leaving 7 bases not matched to a gene. This CDR3 has 15 residues. Germline assignment: CDR1 MGHRA and CDR2 YSYEKL.

The gene calls are TRBV10-3 and TRBJ1-6; 8 bases are a match to TRBD1. Germline values: CDR1 ENHRY, CDR2 SYGVKD. The CDR3 has 13 amino acids. Germline trimming cut 2 bases from V and 10 bases from J; bases unmatched to any gene: 1. The CDR3 sequence: CAISEGQGSPLHF. DNA for the CDR3: TGTGCCATCAGTGAGGGACAGGGATCACCCCTCCACTTT.

The genes are TRBV15 and TRBJ1-5; the D gene is possibly TRBD1 (5 bases). With 4 bases removed from V and 9 bases from J, the gap between germline ends came to 10 bases. CDR3 length: 12 residues. Germline V gene sequence: CDR1 LNHNV, CDR2 YYDKDF (reference sequence). CDR3 in DNA: TGTGCCACCAGCACTAATACAGGGCCCCAGCATTTT. Amino acids: CATSTNTGPQHF.

The chain carries TRBV28 and TRBJ2-5; 8 nucleotides agree with TRBD1. The CDR3 has 15 residues. CDR1 is MDHEN, CDR2 SYDVKM, per germline. V trimming: 8 bases; J trimming: 0 bases; junction bases outside the gene matches: 8. This CDR3 reads CASGRQGLYQETQYF. CDR3 nucleotides: TGTGCCAGCGGCAGACAGGGGCTGTACCAAGAGACCCAGTACTTC.

The chain joins TRBV29-1 to TRBJ2-5; D possibly corresponds to TRBD2 (6 bases). The CDR3 length is 15 residues. V was clipped by 4 bases and J by 5 bases, with 20 bases between them. The V gene's germline CDR1 is SQVTM and CDR2 ANQGSEA. CDR3 in DNA: TGCAGCGTTGGGGTAGTCAGGGAGCGGGCGGAGACCCAGTACTTC. The encoded protein is CSVGVVRERAETQYF. Based on the CDR3 plus reference TRBV29-1 and TRBJ2-5, the full variable domain is SAVISQKPSRDICQRGTSLTIQCQVDSQVTMMFWYRQQPGQSLTLIATANQGSEATYESGFVIDKFPISRPNLTFSTLTVSNMSPEDSSIYLCSVGVVRERAETQYFGPGTRLLVL.